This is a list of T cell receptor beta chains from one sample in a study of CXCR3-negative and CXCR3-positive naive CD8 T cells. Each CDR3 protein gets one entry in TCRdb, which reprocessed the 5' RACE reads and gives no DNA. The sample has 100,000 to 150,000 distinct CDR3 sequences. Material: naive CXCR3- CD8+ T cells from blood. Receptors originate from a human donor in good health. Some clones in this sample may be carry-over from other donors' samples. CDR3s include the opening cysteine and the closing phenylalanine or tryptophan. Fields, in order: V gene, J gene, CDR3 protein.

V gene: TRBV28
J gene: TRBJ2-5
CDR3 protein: CASSFVLAGIGETQYF

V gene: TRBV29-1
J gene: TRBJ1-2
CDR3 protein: CSAGTGPLYGYTF

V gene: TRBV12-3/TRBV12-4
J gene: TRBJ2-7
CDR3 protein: CASSHTSASSYEQYF

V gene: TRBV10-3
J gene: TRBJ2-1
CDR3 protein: CAISESSGEYNEQFF

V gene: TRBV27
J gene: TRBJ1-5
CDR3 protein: CASRLTGVNQPQHF

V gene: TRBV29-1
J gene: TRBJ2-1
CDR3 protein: CSVIGTEREGYNEQFF

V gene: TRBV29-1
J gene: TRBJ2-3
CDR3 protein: CSVPGTGGTDTQYF

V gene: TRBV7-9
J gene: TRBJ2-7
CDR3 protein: CASSLGDRDFTDEQYF

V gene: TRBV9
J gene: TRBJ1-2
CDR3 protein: CASSVGEQLYGYTF

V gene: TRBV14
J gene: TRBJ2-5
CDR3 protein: CASSQRSLGETQYF

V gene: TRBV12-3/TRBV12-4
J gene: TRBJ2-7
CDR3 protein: CASGLRRGGPSSYEQYF

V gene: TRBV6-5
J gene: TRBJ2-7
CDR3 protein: CASSKKPQRQGGYEQYF

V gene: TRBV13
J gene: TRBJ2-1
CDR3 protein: CASSPLTGRSNEQFF

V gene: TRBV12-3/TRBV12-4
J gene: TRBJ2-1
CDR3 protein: CASSEDRVSPYNEQFF

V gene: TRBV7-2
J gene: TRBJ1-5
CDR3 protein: CASSLDSPGHNQPQHF

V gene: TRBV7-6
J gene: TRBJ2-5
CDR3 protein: CASSLVLGETQYF

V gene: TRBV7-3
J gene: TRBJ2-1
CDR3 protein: CASSHDRRGAEQFF

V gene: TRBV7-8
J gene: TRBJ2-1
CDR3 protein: CASSLTSASQSNEQFF

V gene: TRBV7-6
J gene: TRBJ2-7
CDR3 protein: CASSLAGGRIYEQYF

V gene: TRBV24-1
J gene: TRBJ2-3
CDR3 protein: CATSDLGTKDTQYF

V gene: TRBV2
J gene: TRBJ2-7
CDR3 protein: CASRGEGTYEQYF

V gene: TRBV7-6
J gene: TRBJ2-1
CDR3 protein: CASSLLSNEQFF

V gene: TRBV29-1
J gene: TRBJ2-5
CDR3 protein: CSVEDPIAQYF

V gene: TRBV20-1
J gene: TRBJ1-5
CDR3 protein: CSAPDSDSNQPQHF

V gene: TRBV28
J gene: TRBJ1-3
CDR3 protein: CATTREINAVSGNTIYF

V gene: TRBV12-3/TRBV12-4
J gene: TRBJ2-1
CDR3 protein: CASSSYLRTSGGAGNEQFF

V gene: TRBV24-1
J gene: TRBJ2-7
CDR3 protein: CATSDAAGTDLYEQYF

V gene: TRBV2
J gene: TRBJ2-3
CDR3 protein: CASNLPPGGDTQYF

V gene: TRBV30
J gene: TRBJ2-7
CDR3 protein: CAWRPRDRITYEQYF

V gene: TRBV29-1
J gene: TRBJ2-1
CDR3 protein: CSVEGWETYNEQFF

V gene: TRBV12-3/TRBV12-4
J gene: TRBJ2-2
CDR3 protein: CASSLWDRANTGELFF

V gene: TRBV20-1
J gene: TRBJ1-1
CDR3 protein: CSAPRGWRNEAFF

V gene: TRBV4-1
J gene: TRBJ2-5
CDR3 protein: CASSRGARGSQETQYF

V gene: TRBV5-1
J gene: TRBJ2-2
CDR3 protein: CASSPPGQGTGELFF

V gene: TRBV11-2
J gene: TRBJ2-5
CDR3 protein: CASSLEFVGGETQYF

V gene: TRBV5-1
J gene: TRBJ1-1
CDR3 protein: CASSLEPGVNTEAFF

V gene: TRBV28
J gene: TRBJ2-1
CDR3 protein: CASSQGRTRGSGAYNEQFF

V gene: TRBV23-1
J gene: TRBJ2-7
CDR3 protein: CASSQATSDSYEQYF

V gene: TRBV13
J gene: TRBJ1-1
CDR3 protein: CASSEGMRTEAFF

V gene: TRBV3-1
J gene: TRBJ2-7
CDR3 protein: CASSQTGVDEQYF

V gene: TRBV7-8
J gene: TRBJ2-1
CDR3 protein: CASSEGTSVPHKGNEQFF

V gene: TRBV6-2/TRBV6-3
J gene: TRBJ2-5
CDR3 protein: CASSRGTGPKETQYF

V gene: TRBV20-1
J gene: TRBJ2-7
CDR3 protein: CSATGTDSYEQYF

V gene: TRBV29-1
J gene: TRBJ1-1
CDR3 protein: CSVVGAPSNTEAFF

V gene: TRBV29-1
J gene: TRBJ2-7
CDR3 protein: CSVDRQYYEQHF

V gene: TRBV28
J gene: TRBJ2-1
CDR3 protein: CASSGGGSAMLGEQFF

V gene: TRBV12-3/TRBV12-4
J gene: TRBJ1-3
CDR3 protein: CASSLVNLSGNTIYF

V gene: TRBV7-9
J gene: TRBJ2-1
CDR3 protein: CASTAGTRAYNEQFF

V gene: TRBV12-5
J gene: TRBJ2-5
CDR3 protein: CASGLGPGRETQYF

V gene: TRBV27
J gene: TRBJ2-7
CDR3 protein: CASSERESSYEQYF

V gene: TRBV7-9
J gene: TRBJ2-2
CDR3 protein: CASSLKPGHPGELFF

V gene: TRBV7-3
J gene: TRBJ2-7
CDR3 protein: CASSSLGVEQYF

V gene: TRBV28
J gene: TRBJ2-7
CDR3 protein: CASSPRTVWEQYF

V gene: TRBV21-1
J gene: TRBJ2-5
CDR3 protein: CASSNFRAKETQYF

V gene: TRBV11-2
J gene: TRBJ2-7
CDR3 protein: CASSLDSGGFYYEQYF

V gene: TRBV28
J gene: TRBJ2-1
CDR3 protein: CASSLYTGGPEGEQFF

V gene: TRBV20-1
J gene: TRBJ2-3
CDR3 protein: CSAPTSGYRSDTQYF